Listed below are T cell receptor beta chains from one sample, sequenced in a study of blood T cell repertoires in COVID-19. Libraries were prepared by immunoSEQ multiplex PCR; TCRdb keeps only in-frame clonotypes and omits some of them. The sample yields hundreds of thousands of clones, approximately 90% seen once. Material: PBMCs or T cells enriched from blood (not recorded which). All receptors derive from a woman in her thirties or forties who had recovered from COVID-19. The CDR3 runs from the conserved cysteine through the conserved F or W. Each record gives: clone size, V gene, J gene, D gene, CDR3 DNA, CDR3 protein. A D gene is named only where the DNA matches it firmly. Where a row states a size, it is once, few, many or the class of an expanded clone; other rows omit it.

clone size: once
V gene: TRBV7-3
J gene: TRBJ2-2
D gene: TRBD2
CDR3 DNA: TGTGCCAGCAGCCCCGTGGGACTAGCGGGAACCGGGGAGCTGTTTTTT
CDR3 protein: CASSPVGLAGTGELFF

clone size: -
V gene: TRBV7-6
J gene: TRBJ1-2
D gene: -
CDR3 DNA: TGTGCCAGCAGCCCGGAGCCTGGCGGGGACTCGGGCTATGGCTACACCTTC
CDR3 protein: CASSPEPGGDSGYGYTF

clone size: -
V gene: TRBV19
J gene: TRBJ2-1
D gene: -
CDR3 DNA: TGTGCCAGTAGTACCGGGACAACCATCATAAATGAGCAGTTCTTC
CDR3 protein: CASSTGTTIINEQFF

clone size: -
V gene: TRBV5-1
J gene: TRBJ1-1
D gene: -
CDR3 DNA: TGCGCCAGCAGCTCGGCCTGGGGACAAATAGGTACTGAAGCTTTCTTT
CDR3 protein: CASSSAWGQIGTEAFF

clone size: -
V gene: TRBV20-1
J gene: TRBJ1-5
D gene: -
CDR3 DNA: TGCAGTGCTAGTTCAGGGGCCCCGCATGGCAATCAGCCCCAGCATTTT
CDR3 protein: CSASSGAPHGNQPQHF

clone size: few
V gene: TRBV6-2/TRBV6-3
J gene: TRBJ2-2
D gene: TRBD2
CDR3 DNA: TGTGCCAGCAGTCGTAGCGGGAGCTCTGGCGGGGAGCTGTTTTTT
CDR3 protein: CASSRSGSSGGELFF

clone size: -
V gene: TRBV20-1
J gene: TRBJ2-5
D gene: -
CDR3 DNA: TGCAGTGCTAGTGGCGTAAGGTGGCAGGGGCAAGAGACCCAGTACTTC
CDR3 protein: CSASGVRWQGQETQYF

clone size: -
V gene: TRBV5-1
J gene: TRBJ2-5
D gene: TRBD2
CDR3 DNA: TGCGCCAGCAGCTTCTTAGCGGGGGCGCAAGAGACCCAGTACTTC
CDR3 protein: CASSFLAGAQETQYF

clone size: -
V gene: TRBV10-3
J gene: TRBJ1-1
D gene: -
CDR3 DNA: TGTGCCATCATCCCGGACACATACACTGAAGCTTTCTTT
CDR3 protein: CAIIPDTYTEAFF

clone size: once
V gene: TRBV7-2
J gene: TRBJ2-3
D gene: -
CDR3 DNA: TGTGCCAGCAGCTCACAGGGATACACAGATACGCAGTATTTT
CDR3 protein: CASSSQGYTDTQYF

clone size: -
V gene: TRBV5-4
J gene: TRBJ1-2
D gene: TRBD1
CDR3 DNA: TGTGCCAGCAGCTTACAACCGGGACAGGTAAACCCGCGGGGCTACACCTTC
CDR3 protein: CASSLQPGQVNPRGYTF

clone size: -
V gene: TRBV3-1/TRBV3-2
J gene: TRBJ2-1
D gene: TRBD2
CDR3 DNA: TGTGCCAGCACCAGAGCGGGGGGGGGAGGCAATGAGCAGTTCTTC
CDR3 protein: CASTRAGGGGNEQFF

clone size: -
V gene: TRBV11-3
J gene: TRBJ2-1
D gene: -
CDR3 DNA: TGTGCCAGCAGTATCCTATCCAAGAGTGAGCAGTTCTTC
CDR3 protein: CASSILSKSEQFF

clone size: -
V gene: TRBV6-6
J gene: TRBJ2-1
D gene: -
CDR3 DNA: TGTGCCAGCAGTTACGGAAAGGGGATATACAATGAGCAGTTCTTC
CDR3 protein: CASSYGKGIYNEQFF

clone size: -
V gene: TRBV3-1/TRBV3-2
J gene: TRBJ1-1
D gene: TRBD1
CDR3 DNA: TGTGCCAGCAGCCCCGCAGGGGGCATGTTCACTGAAGCTTTCTTT
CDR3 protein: CASSPAGGMFTEAFF

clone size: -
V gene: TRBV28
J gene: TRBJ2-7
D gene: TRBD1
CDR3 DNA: TGTGCCAGCAGTTTCTACGGGACAGGGGTCAACGAGCAGTACTTC
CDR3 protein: CASSFYGTGVNEQYF

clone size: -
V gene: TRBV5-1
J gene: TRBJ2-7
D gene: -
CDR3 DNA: TGCGCCAGCAGTTCCGACTTACCCTACGAGCAGTACTTC
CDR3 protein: CASSSDLPYEQYF

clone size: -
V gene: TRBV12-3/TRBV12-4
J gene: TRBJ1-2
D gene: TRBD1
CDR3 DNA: TGTGCCAGCAGTGATGACAGGGCGGATGGCTACACCTTC
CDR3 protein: CASSDDRADGYTF

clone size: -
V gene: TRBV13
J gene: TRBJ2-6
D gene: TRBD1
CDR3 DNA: TGTGCCAGCAGCTCCGGGACAGCCCTATCGGGGGCCAACGTCCTGACTTTC
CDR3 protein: CASSSGTALSGANVLTF

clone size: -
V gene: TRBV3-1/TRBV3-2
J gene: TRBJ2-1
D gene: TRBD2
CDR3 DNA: TGTGCCAGCAGCTCCCGTGGGACTAGGATAAACAATGAGCAGTTCTTC
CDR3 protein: CASSSRGTRINNEQFF

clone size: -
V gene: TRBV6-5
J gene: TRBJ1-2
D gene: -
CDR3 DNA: TGTGCCAGCAGTTACTCGAGTTATGGCTACACCTTC
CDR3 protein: CASSYSSYGYTF

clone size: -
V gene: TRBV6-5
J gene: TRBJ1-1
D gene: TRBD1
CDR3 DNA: TGTGCCAGCAGCAAGGGGGCGAGCACTGAAGCTTTCTTT
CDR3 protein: CASSKGASTEAFF

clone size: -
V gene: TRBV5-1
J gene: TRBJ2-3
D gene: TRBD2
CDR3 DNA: TGCGCCAGCAGCATCGGACTAGCGGGTCCTAGGGGGGCAGATACGCAGTATTTT
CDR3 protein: CASSIGLAGPRGADTQYF

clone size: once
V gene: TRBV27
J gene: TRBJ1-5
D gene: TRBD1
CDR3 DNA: TGTGCCAGCAGTTTCGCGCAGGGGGCGAGGCCCCAGCATTTT
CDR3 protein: CASSFAQGARPQHF

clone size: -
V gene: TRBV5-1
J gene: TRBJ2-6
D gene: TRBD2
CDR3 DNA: TGCGCCAGCATGCGGGGGGTCTCTGGGGCCAACGTCCTGACTTTC
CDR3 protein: CASMRGVSGANVLTF

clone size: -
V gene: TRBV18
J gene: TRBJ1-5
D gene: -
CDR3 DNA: TGTGCCAGCTCACCCTCCGGGAGCCGAGGCGATCAGCCCCAGCATTTT
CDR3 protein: CASSPSGSRGDQPQHF

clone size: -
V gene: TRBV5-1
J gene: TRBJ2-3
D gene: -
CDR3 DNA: TGCGCCAGCAGCCTTATTTACAGGGAAAGGACAGATACGCAGTATTTT
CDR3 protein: CASSLIYRERTDTQYF

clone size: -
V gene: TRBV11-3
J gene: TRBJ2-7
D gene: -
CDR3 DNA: TGTGCCAGCAGCCCAGCGAGCGAGCAGTACTTC
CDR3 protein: CASSPASEQYF

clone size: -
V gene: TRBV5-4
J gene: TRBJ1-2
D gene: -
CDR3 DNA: TGTGCCAGCAGCCCGGGAGTGTTCAACTATGGCTACACCTTC
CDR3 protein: CASSPGVFNYGYTF

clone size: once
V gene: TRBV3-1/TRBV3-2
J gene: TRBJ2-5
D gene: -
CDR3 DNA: TGTGCCAGCAGCCAAGATTCACCGGGAGTGGGGGAGACCCAGTACTTC
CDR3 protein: CASSQDSPGVGETQYF

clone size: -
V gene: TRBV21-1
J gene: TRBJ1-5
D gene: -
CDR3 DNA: TGTGCCAGCAGCAAAGCGCGCAGGGGGGATCGCAATCAGCCCCAGCATTTT
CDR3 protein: CASSKARRGDRNQPQHF

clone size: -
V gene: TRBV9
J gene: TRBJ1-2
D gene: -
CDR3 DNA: TGTGCCAGCAGCTATCAGGGTTTATATGGCTACACCTTC
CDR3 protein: CASSYQGLYGYTF

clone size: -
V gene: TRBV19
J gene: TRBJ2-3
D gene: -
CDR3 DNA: TGTGCCAGTAGTGCGTACACAGATACGCAGTATTTT
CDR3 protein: CASSAYTDTQYF

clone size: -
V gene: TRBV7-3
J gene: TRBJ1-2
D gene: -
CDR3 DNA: TGTGCCAGCAGCTTTGTGACACCCTACCAAATCGGAGGCTACACCTTC
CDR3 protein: CASSFVTPYQIGGYTF

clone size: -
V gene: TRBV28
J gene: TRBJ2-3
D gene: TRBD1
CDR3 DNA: TGTGCCAGCAGTTCTACAGGGGTGGGCACAGATACGCAGTATTTT
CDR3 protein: CASSSTGVGTDTQYF

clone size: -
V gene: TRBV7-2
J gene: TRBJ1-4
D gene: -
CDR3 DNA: TGTGCCAGCAGCTGGACACCGGAGAATGAAAAACTGTTTTTT
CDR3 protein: CASSWTPENEKLFF

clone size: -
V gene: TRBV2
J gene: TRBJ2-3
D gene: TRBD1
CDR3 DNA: TGTGCCAGCAGGAAAGACAGGGTGGGGACAGATACGCAGTATTTT
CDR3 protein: CASRKDRVGTDTQYF

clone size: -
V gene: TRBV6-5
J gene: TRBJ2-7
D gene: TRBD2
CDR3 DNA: TGTGCCAGCAGGCCGGGACTAGCCTACGAGCAGTACTTC
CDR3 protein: CASRPGLAYEQYF

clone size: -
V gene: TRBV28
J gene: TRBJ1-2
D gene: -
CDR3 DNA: TGTGCCAGCAGTCCTGGAGAAGCCTATGGCTACACCTTC
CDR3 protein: CASSPGEAYGYTF